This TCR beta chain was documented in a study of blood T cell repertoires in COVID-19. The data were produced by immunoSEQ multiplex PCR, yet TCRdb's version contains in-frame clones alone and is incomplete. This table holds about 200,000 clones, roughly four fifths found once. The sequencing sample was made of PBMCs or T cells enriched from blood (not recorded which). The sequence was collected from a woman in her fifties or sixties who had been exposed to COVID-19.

DNA of the CDR3: TGCGCCAGCACAAGGGACAGCACTAATGAAAAACTGTTTTTT. Residues: CASTRDSTNEKLFF. V gene TRBV5-1 combines with J gene TRBJ1-4; 7 positions agree with TRBD1. V lost 6 bases to trimming and J lost 2 bases; unmatched junction nucleotides: 4. The CDR3 runs 14 residues. CDR1 SGHRS and CDR2 YFSETQ come from the germline V gene.